This T cell receptor beta chain was found in a study of T-cell memory formation after mild COVID-19. Study-level information: In these data, TCR clusters were largely donor specific. Findings and caveats of the study: Among clones contracting day 15 to 85, CD4/CD8 was balanced, whereas later expanders leaned CD4+.

Germline lookup yields CDR1 MDHEN and CDR2 SYDVKM. V was trimmed by 6 bases and J by 2 bases, leaving 3 bases between them. The CDR3 is made up of 11 amino acids. In TCRdb, the 5' RACE reads were re-called with MiXCR into one record per CDR3 protein. In the table there are some 130,000 distinct CDR3 sequences, over 15% of which are singletons. With respect to this clonotype: Its antigen is currently unknown. A clone one base away is much larger, so this may be a read error.

The chain joins TRBV28 to TRBJ2-3; D remains unclear. The source is a man between 18 and 29 years old who had mild COVID-19 (a few samples of this study predate the infection). Cell type and time point are not known. The material sequenced was PBMCs or a T cell subset sorted from them (not recorded which). CDR3 bases: TGTGCCAGCAGGGCCACAGATACGCAGTATTTT. Translating it yields CASRATDTQYF. The full variable domain, completed using reference TRBV28 and TRBJ2-3, is DVKVTQSSRYLVKRTGEKVFLECVQDMDHENMFWYRQDPGLGLRLIYFSYDVKMKEKGDIPEGYSVSREKKERFSLILESASTNQTSMYLCASRATDTQYFGPGTRLTVL.